Listed below are T cell receptor beta chains from one sample, sequenced in a study of blood T cells in healthy people across ages. MiXCR, run by TCRdb on the 5' RACE reads, gives a single entry per CDR3 protein. The sample lists 1 million or so distinct CDR3 sequences, roughly 24% seen once, with 0.75% in the top ten. The sample was also linked to a second study, of T cells of mothers and their children.

Sequencing input: blood. The origin of the receptors is a girl between 2 and 10 years old in good health. The CDR3 runs from the conserved cysteine through the conserved F or W. The D gene is left open where the match is weak. Part of the rows lack a size; the others show once, few, many or a class for expanded clones.

>TRBJ1-1|17|NA|TRBV4-3|NA
CASSQDGAGAPSVEAFF
TGCGCCAGCAGCCAAGATGGGGCGGGGGCGCCATCAGTTGAAGCTTTCTTT
>TRBJ2-4|13|NA|TRBV13|NA
CASSFGVENIQYF
TGTGCCAGCAGCTTTGGGGTAGAAAACATTCAGTACTTC
>TRBJ2-1|18|few|TRBV10-3|NA
CAISESSRRGTSYNEQFF
TGTGCCATCAGTGAGTCGAGTCGGAGGGGGACCTCCTACAATGAGCAGTTCTTC
>TRBJ2-1|14|NA|TRBV28|NA
CASRDSFSYNEQFF
TGTGCCAGCAGGGACTCATTCTCCTACAATGAGCAGTTCTTC
>TRBJ1-5|15|NA|TRBV19|NA
CASSIDSYSNQPQHF
TGTGCCAGTAGTATTGACAGCTATAGCAATCAGCCCCAGCATTTT
>TRBJ2-2|16|few|TRBV7-8|TRBD2
CASSSLTSGYTGELFF
TGTGCCAGCAGCTCATTGACTAGCGGATACACCGGGGAGCTGTTTTTT
>TRBJ2-1|11|few|TRBV29-1|NA
CSAEPKDEQFF
TGCAGCGCCGAACCCAAGGATGAGCAGTTCTTC
>TRBJ1-1|14|NA|TRBV9|NA
CASSSRAVDTEAFF
TGTGCCAGCAGCTCCCGCGCCGTGGACACTGAAGCTTTCTTT
>TRBJ2-1|13|few|TRBV2|TRBD2
CAVLAGGYNEQFF
TGTGCCGTCCTAGCGGGAGGGTACAATGAGCAGTTCTTC
>TRBJ1-4|16|NA|TRBV4-1|TRBD1
CASSQGEGQGTEKLFF
TGCGCCAGCAGCCAAGGTGAGGGACAGGGGACTGAAAAACTGTTTTTT
>TRBJ2-7|14|NA|TRBV28|NA
CASSLRTALGEQYF
TGTGCCAGCAGTTTACGCACAGCTCTTGGGGAGCAGTACTTC
>TRBJ2-2|16|NA|TRBV20-1|NA
CSAPDPVWVNTGELFF
TGCAGTGCTCCAGATCCGGTTTGGGTGAACACCGGGGAGCTGTTTTTT
>TRBJ2-1|15|NA|TRBV5-1|TRBD2
CASSLVASGRNEQFF
TGCGCCAGCAGCTTGGTGGCTAGCGGGAGAAATGAGCAGTTCTTC
>TRBJ2-5|15|NA|TRBV24-1|NA
CATSDFQDPQETQYF
TGTGCCACCAGTGATTTTCAGGACCCTCAAGAGACCCAGTACTTC
>TRBJ1-3|15|few|TRBV7-9|NA
CASSLPDTSGNTIYF
TGTGCCAGCAGCTTACCTGACACTTCTGGAAACACCATATATTTT
>TRBJ1-1|15|NA|TRBV4-3|NA
CASSQDGAPNTEAFF
TGCGCCAGCAGCCAAGATGGGGCTCCGAACACTGAAGCTTTCTTT
>TRBJ2-2|15|NA|TRBV11-2|NA
CASSGGTVETGELFF
TGTGCCAGCAGCGGAGGGACGGTTGAAACCGGGGAGCTGTTTTTT
>TRBJ2-7|15|once|TRBV27|TRBD2
CASSLRPSGQYEQYF
TGTGCCAGCAGTTTAAGGCCTAGCGGGCAGTACGAGCAGTACTTC
>TRBJ1-2|15|NA|TRBV4-3|NA
CASSQEWQTNYGYTF
TGCGCCAGCAGCCAAGAATGGCAGACTAACTATGGCTACACCTTC
>TRBJ1-1|13|NA|TRBV29-1|NA
CSGGGGKETEAFF
TGCAGCGGTGGTGGGGGAAAGGAGACTGAAGCTTTCTTT
>TRBJ1-4|17|many|TRBV4-3|NA
CASSQEKNPQGNEKLFF
TGCGCCAGCAGCCAAGAGAAAAACCCGCAGGGAAATGAAAAACTGTTTTTT
>TRBJ1-1|16|NA|TRBV11-2|NA
CASSTGDIIRNTEAFF
TGTGCCAGCAGCACCGGGGACATAATAAGGAACACTGAAGCTTTCTTT
>TRBJ2-5|16|NA|TRBV27|NA
CASSPDISPFQETQYF
TGTGCCAGCAGTCCCGACATTTCCCCTTTCCAAGAGACCCAGTACTTC
>TRBJ2-5|14|NA|TRBV6-1|NA
CASSESDGTGTQYF
TGTGCCAGCAGTGAATCGGACGGGACGGGGACCCAGTACTTC
>TRBJ2-7|14|NA|TRBV27|TRBD2
CASRSGLESREQYF
TGTGCCAGCAGGTCGGGACTAGAGTCCCGCGAGCAGTACTTC
>TRBJ1-3|16|NA|TRBV20-1|TRBD1
CSASLRGQGLGNTIYF
TGCAGTGCTTCCCTAAGGGGACAGGGGCTCGGAAACACCATATATTTT
>TRBJ2-5|15|few|TRBV29-1|TRBD2
CSVRLRGGLQETQYF
TGCAGCGTTAGGTTGAGGGGAGGGCTTCAAGAGACCCAGTACTTC
>TRBJ1-5|17|NA|TRBV12-3/TRBV12-4|NA
CASSSRDERYSNQPQHF
TGTGCCAGCAGTTCCAGGGACGAAAGATATAGCAATCAGCCCCAGCATTTT
>TRBJ2-3|14|few|TRBV6-5|TRBD1
CASSATGGEETQYF
TGTGCCAGCAGTGCGACAGGGGGCGAAGAGACCCAGTACTTT
>TRBJ2-5|13|few|TRBV3-1|NA
CASSHADSYGQYF
TGTGCCAGCAGCCACGCCGACAGTTATGGGCAGTACTTC
>TRBJ2-1|14|NA|TRBV5-1|NA
CASRGVAESDEQFF
TGCGCCAGCAGGGGAGTAGCGGAAAGCGATGAGCAGTTCTTC
>TRBJ2-7|14|NA|TRBV6-6|NA
CASSHPDGTYEQYF
TGTGCCAGCAGCCACCCGGACGGGACCTACGAGCAGTACTTC
>TRBJ2-3|15|few|TRBV28|NA
CASSSSDPPTDTQYF
TGTGCCAGCAGTTCCTCTGACCCTCCCACAGATACGCAGTATTTT
>TRBJ2-1|18|few|TRBV4-3|NA
CASSQARTGLGSYNEQFF
TGCGCCAGCAGCCAAGCGAGGACGGGCCTAGGCTCCTACAATGAGCAGTTCTTC
>TRBJ2-3|14|NA|TRBV29-1|TRBD1
CSVRDRGITDTQYF
TGCAGCGTCCGGGACAGGGGCATCACAGATACGCAGTATTTT
>TRBJ2-7|13|few|TRBV20-1|TRBD1
CSATRRGLYEQYF
TGCAGTGCTACCCGCAGGGGGCTTTACGAGCAGTACTTC
>TRBJ2-1|14|NA|TRBV6-5|NA
CASSLSVFINEQFF
TGTGCCAGCAGCCTGAGTGTTTTTATCAATGAGCAGTTCTTC
>TRBJ2-7|13|NA|TRBV6-5|TRBD1
CASRRQGAREQYF
TGTGCCAGCAGACGGCAGGGGGCGAGGGAGCAGTACTTC
>TRBJ1-1|14|NA|TRBV12-3/TRBV12-4|NA
CASSLSEGYTEAFF
TGTGCCAGCAGTTTAAGTGAAGGGTACACTGAAGCTTTCTTT
>TRBJ2-5|16|few|TRBV14|TRBD1
CASSHRDRDYVETQYF
TGTGCCAGCAGCCATCGGGACAGGGATTATGTTGAGACCCAGTACTTC
>TRBJ1-1|15|NA|TRBV12-5|NA
CASGFGHPMNTEAFF
TGTGCTAGTGGTTTCGGACACCCAATGAACACTGAAGCTTTCTTT
>TRBJ1-4|15|few|TRBV28|TRBD1
CASSPIGTANEKLFF
TGTGCCAGCAGCCCAATCGGGACAGCTAATGAAAAACTGTTTTTT
>TRBJ2-2|16|NA|TRBV9|TRBD1
CASSVVGTGMIGELFF
TGTGCCAGCAGCGTAGTCGGGACAGGGATGATCGGGGAGCTGTTTTTT
>TRBJ2-7|14|few|TRBV6-2/TRBV6-3|TRBD1
CASSYTGDGHEQYF
TGTGCCAGCAGTTACACAGGGGACGGCCACGAGCAGTACTTC
>TRBJ1-3|14|NA|TRBV9|NA
CASSVDMVRNTIYF
TGTGCCAGCAGCGTAGACATGGTGAGAAACACCATATATTTT